This T cell receptor (beta chain) was recorded in a study of blood T cells in healthy people across ages. The CDR3 loop spans 16 amino acids. Trimming removed 2 bases at V and 8 bases at J, with 19 bases between. Germline V gene sequence: CDR1 MNHNY, CDR2 SVGAGI (reference sequence). For the second PCR, which ran for about 6 to 11 cycles, a sample-barcoded 5' primer and a J-beta primer mix were used. TCRdb re-analysed the 5' RACE reads in MiXCR, keeping a single row per CDR3 protein. The data show roughly 680,000 distinct CDR3 sequences, 52% seen once. This sequence was found in an elderly woman in good health. V usage is TRBV6-6 and J usage is TRBJ2-1; the D call may be TRBD1 or TRBD2 (6 bases each). The sequenced material came from blood. CDR3 sequence (DNA): TGTGCCAGCAGTTACAGCAGGCAGGGGACTTACGATGAGCAGTTCTTC. This sequence encodes CASSYSRQGTYDEQFF.